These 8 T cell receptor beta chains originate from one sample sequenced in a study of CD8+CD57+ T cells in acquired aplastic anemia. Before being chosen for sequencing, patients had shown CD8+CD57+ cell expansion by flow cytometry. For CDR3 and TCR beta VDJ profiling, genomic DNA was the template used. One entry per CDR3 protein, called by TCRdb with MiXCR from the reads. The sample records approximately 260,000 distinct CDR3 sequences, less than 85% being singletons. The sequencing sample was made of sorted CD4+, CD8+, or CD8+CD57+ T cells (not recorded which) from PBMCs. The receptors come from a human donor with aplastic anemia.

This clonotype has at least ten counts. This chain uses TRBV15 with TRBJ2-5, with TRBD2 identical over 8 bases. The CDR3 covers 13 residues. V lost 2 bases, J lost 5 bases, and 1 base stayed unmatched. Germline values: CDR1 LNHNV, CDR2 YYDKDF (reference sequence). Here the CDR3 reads CATSRIAGETQYF. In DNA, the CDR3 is TGTGCCACCAGCAGAATAGCGGGGGAGACCCAGTACTTC.

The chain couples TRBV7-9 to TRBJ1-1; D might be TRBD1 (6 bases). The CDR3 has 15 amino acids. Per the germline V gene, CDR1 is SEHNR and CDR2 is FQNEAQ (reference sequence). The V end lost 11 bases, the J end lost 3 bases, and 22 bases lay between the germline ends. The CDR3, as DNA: TGTGCCTGCGAGGGAGCGGCGGGGGCGGACACTGAAGCTTTCTTT. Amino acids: CACEGAAGADTEAFF.

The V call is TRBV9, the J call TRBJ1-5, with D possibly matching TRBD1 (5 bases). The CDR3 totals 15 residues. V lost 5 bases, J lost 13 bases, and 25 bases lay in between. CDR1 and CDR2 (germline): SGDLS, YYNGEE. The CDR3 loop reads CASSVEAGNTGAQHF. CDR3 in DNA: TGTGCCAGCAGTGTTGAAGCGGGGAACACCGGGGCGCAGCATTTT.

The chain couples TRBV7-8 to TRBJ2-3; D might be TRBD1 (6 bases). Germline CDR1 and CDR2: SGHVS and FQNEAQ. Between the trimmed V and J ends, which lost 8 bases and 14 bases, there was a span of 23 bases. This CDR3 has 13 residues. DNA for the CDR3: TGTGCCAGCGGGGATGGGGGCGCAGATACGGCGTATTTT. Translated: CASGDGGADTAYF.

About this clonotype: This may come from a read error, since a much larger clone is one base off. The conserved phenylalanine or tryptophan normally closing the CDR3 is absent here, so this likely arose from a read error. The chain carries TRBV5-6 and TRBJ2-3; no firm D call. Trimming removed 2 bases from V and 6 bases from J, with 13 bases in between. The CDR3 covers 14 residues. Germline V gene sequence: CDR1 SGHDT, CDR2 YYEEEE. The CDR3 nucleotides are TGTGCCAGCAGCTTAGATCTGAGTCCCGATACGCAGTATTCT. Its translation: CASSLDLSPDTQYS.

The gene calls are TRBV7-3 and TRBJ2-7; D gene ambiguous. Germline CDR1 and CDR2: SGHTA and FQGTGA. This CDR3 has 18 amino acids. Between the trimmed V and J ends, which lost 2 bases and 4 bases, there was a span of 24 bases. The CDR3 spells CASSLARDPDTQYYEQYV. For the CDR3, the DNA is TGTGCCAGCAGCTTAGCGCGAGACCCCGATACGCAGTATTACGAGCAGTACGTC.

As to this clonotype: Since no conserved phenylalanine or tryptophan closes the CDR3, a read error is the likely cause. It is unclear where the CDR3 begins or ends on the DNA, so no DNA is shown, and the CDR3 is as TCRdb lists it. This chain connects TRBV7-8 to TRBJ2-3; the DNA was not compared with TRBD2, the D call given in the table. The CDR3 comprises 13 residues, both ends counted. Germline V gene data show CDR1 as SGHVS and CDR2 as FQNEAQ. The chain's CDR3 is CASRFAGGDDKQY.

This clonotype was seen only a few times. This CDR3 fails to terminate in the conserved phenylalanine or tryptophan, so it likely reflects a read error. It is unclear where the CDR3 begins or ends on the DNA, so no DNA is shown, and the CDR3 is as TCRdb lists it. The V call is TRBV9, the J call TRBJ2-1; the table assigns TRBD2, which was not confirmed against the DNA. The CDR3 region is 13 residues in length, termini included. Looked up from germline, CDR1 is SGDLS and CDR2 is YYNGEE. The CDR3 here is CASSEEDYPLVYI.